This T cell receptor (beta chain) was captured by sequencing in a study of CD8 T cells in ankylosing spondylitis. Study results and limitations: Roughly eight highly homologous variants made up a TCR beta motif that seemed to typify ankylosing spondylitis blood.

Details on this clonotype: The antigen is unknown.

TCRdb fed the 5' RACE reads into MiXCR, producing one record per CDR3 protein. Of about 460,000 distinct CDR3 sequences in the sample, less than 6% were seen once. Germline CDR1 is SGHRS and CDR2 is YFSETQ. Trimming took off 2 bases at V and 3 bases at J, with 9 bases between the two ends. The CDR3 loop spans 13 amino acids. The clonotype comes from a male donor with ankylosing spondylitis. The V gene is TRBV5-1, the J gene TRBJ2-7; D unclear. The sample consisted of blood, either unsorted or a sorted T cell fraction (not recorded which). Written as DNA, the CDR3 is TGCGCCAGCAGCTTAGGGTCGGACTACGAGCAGTACTTC. Translating gives CASSLGSDYEQYF.